This T cell receptor (beta chain) is drawn from a study of cytomegalovirus exposure and HLA in healthy donors. Regarding the study as a whole: Roughly even sequencing depth across donors was the assumption behind the presence/absence analyses.

60 Vbeta and 13 Jbeta primers were used in PCR. Per the original methods: In a later analysis, around 10 million of around 75 million unique beta chains occurred in at least two donors. Repertoires were generated with immunoSEQ multiplex PCR, while TCRdb's copy carries only in-frame clones and drops some. V, J and clone size are taken as reported in that table, and D and trimming were inferred from the DNA itself. The sample carries more than 95,000 clones, about 81% recorded once. The donors (healthy individuals) were bone marrow donors. After removal of 3 bases from V and 2 bases from J, the junction contained 2 bases not matched to a gene. CDR3 length: 14 residues. Germline V gene data show CDR1 as LNHDA and CDR2 as SQIVND (reference sequence). Notes on this clone: Its antigen remains unidentified.

Sequencing was done on a sample of PBMCs. The chain is built from TRBV19 and TRBJ2-7; 9 nucleotides agree with TRBD1. The sequence came from a woman in her twenties or thirties in good health and CMV-seronegative. The DNA of the CDR3 is TGTGCCAGTAGTATGGGACAGGGCCCCTACGAGCAGTACTTC. The encoded protein is CASSMGQGPYEQYF.